The TCR beta chain described here comes from a study of cytomegalovirus exposure and HLA in healthy donors. A multiplex PCR was run with 60 Vbeta primers and 13 Jbeta primers. Using immunoSEQ multiplex PCR, the repertoire was profiled, and TCRdb retains in-frame clones only, with some absent. Among 84,000 or so clones listed, approximately 65% were seen once. Findings of the study overall: A list of 150 to 200 TCR beta chains associated with cytomegalovirus was given. A later analysis found that most CMV-associated TCR beta chains appeared HLA-restricted.

Germline CDR1 MRHNA, CDR2 SNTAGT. The V end was cut by 5 bases, the J end by 10 bases, with 18 bases between. The CDR3 consists of 14 residues. With regard to this clone: Its antigen is unknown.

The receptor's source is a woman aged 25 to 39 in good health and CMV-seropositive. The specimen sequenced was PBMCs. The chain recombines TRBV6-4 with TRBJ2-1, with D tentatively TRBD2 (6 bases). The CDR3: CASSRGYGRREQFF. Here the CDR3 DNA reads TGTGCCAGCAGTCGGGGCTACGGGAGAAGGGAGCAGTTCTTC.